This note documents a single T cell receptor beta chain sequence. What it binds is not known. This entry comes from a study of shared clonotypes between healthy human individuals. On the study more broadly: Contributing individuals were a couple of females and a few males aged 18 to 49.

Germline CDR1 is WSHSY and CDR2 is SAAADI. This CDR3 is built from 17 residues. Trimming cost V 6 bases and J 0 bases; bases outside gene matches: 9. The repertoire was sequenced with immunoSEQ multiplex PCR; TCRdb's copy has only in-frame clones and lacks some. The table has some 240,000 clones, 65% seen once. Study-level findings and limits: Depth was large, yet rarefaction showed that sorted-subset sequencing was incomplete. Non-shared clonotypes had lower generation probabilities than clonotypes shared by all four sorted-subset donors. Donor clonotype sharing was expected to depend on sequencing depth.

V is TRBV10-2 and J is TRBJ2-1, with TRBD2 matching 9 bases. This receptor was identified in a man younger than 45 in good health. The sequenced sample consisted of memory CD4+ T cells sorted from blood. Subset of the sample: CD45RA-negative fraction. This CDR3 reads CASSRTSAMSSYNEQFF. CDR3 in DNA: TGCGCCAGCAGCCGGACTAGCGCCATGAGCTCCTACAATGAGCAGTTCTTC.